The 17 T cell receptor beta chains presented below share a single source sample, sequenced in a study of Tregs in tolerant kidney transplant recipients. Here immunoSEQ multiplex PCR was the method, and the copy in TCRdb shows in-frame clones only, minus some. The sample yields 90,000 or so clones, about 92% seen once. The source material was CD8+ T cells from blood. The receptors shown here come from a human donor in good health.

The V call is TRBV13, the J call TRBJ2-2; the D is unclear. The V and J ends lost 2 bases and 6 bases respectively, with 7 bases between them. The CDR3 is 13 amino acids. Per germline, CDR1 PRHDT and CDR2 FYEKMQ (reference sequence). CDR3 coding DNA: TGTGCCAGCAGCTTACCTTCGGCCGGGGAGCTGTTTTTT. Encoded protein: CASSLPSAGELFF.

The chain has TRBV6-6 and TRBJ1-1; D is undetermined. Germline V CDR1 and CDR2: MNHNY, SVGAGI (reference sequence). This CDR3 contains 12 residues. The V end lost 7 bases, the J end lost 1 base, and 7 bases lay between the germline ends. The CDR3 loop is CASTKANTEAFF. CDR3 sequence (DNA): TGTGCCAGCACCAAGGCGAACACTGAAGCTTTCTTT.

The chain employs TRBV2 and TRBJ2-3; D unclear. The germline gives CDR1 SNHLY, CDR2 FYNNEI. The length of the CDR3 is 14 residues. With 3 bases removed from V and 0 bases from J, the gap between germline ends came to 7 bases. CDR3 nucleotide sequence: TGTGCCAGCAGTGAGGATGAGAGCACAGATACGCAGTATTTT. Translation gives CASSEDESTDTQYF.

The chain is built from TRBV15 and TRBJ1-2; perhaps TRBD1 as D (5 bases). Per the germline V gene, CDR1 is LNHNV and CDR2 is YYDKDF (reference sequence). The CDR3 extends over 14 amino acids. Trimming removed 0 bases at V and 6 bases at J, with 11 bases between. The CDR3 spells CATSRDREVDGYTF. In nucleotides, the CDR3 is TGTGCCACCAGCAGAGACAGGGAGGTGGATGGCTACACCTTC. Filled out from reference TRBV15 and TRBJ1-2, the complete variable domain reads DAMVIQNPRYQVTQFGKPVTLSCSQTLNHNVMYWYQQKSSQAPKLLFHYYDKDFNNEADTPDNFQSRRPNTSFCFLDIRSPGLGDTAMYLCATSRDREVDGYTFGSGTRLTVV.

The chain links TRBV19 to TRBJ1-1, with D uncertain. V shed 3 bases and J shed 3 bases, with 8 bases lying between them. The CDR3 length is 13 residues. From germline, CDR1 is LNHDA and CDR2 SQIVND (reference sequence). The CDR3 loop is CASSIEGYTEAFF. CDR3 bases: TGTGCCAGTAGTATTGAGGGTTACACTGAAGCTTTCTTT.

This sequence joins TRBV7-8 and TRBJ2-3; D unclear. The CDR3 has 12 amino acids. Germline V gene lookup returns CDR1 SGHVS and CDR2 FQNEAQ. V was cut by 1 base and J by 3 bases, with 2 bases left in between. DNA for the CDR3: TGTGCCAGCAGCTTAGGGACAGATACGCAGTATTTT. It encodes CASSLGTDTQYF.

This chain links TRBV7-8 with TRBJ2-7, with 9 bases fitting TRBD1. Germline values: CDR1 SGHVS, CDR2 FQNEAQ. V was clipped by 8 bases and J by 2 bases; unmatched bases: 4. This CDR3 is 13 amino acids long. In DNA form, the CDR3 reads TGTGCCAGCCGACAGGGGGAACCCTACGAGCAGTACTTC. This gives the protein CASRQGEPYEQYF.

The DNA for the CDR3 is TGTGCCAGTAGTATACAGGGGCTCTACGAGCAGTACTTC. It codes for CASSIQGLYEQYF. This chain links TRBV19 with TRBJ2-7; TRBD1 is a possible D gene (6 bases). V was trimmed by 2 bases and J by 3 bases, leaving 8 bases between them. Germline values: CDR1 LNHDA, CDR2 SQIVND (reference sequence). The CDR3 extends over 13 amino acids.

J is TRBJ2-1 and V is TRBV4-1; D is uncertain. V shed 1 base and J shed 5 bases, with 9 bases lying between them. The V gene's germline CDR1 is MGHRA and CDR2 YSYEKL. This CDR3 comprises 14 residues. This chain's CDR3 is CASSQAGQNNEQFF. The DNA for the CDR3 is TGCGCCAGCAGCCAAGCGGGCCAAAACAATGAGCAGTTCTTC.

Note on this clone: The junction and the germline gene differ at one end; a read error may be behind it. This chain uses TRBV7-8 with TRBJ2-1; D is undetermined. The length of the CDR3 is 14 residues. The germline V gene has CDR1 SGHVS and CDR2 FQNEAQ. As DNA, the CDR3 is TGTGCCAGCAGCGTAGCTATTTACTCCGATGAGCAGTTCTTC. Translated, it gives CASSVAIYSDEQFF. Full variable domain (remainder filled in from reference TRBV7-8 and TRBJ2-1): GAGVSQSPRYKVAKRGQDVALRCDPISGHVSLFWYQQALGQGPEFLTYFQNEAQLDKSGLPSDRFFAERPEGSVSTLKIQRTQQEDSAVYLCASSVAIYSDEQFFGPGTRLTVL.

The chain has TRBV30 and TRBJ2-4; no clear D. Germline V CDR1 and CDR2: GTSNPN, SVGIG (reference sequence). Trimming stripped 1 base from V and 0 bases from J, with 7 bases between. This CDR3 is 14 amino acids long. CDR3 nucleotides: TGTGCCTGGAGTGCCGGGCTAGCCAAAAACATTCAGTACTTC. Translation: CAWSAGLAKNIQYF. Variable domain in full (rest from reference TRBV30 and TRBJ2-4): SQTIHQWPATLVQPVGSPLSLECTVEGTSNPNLYWYRQAAGRGLQLLFYSVGIGQISSEVPQNLSASRPQDRQFILSSKKLLLSDSGFYLCAWSAGLAKNIQYFGAGTRLSVL.

V is TRBV6-5 and J is TRBJ2-1, with D perhaps TRBD2 (6 bases). Germline CDR1 is MNHEY and CDR2 is SVGAGI. The CDR3 is 13 amino acids. V gave up 0 bases and J gave up 7 bases, with 7 bases separating them. The CDR3 DNA is TGTGCCAGCAGTTACTCGGAGGGAAATGAGCAGTTCTTC. Its translation: CASSYSEGNEQFF.

The chain carries TRBV9 and TRBJ1-2; 8 bases are a match to TRBD1. V lost 7 bases to trimming and J lost 6 bases; unmatched junction nucleotides: 17. This CDR3 is built from 16 residues. Germline CDR1 and CDR2: SGDLS and YYNGEE. The CDR3 bases are TGTGCCAGCGGGGGGCTGACAGGGGCCCTCGATGATGGCTACACCTTC. Encoded protein: CASGGLTGALDDGYTF.

Note on this clone: Its ends do not fully match the called genes, so a read error is possible. The chain couples TRBV5-4 to TRBJ1-1, with 10 bases identical to TRBD1. There are 13 residues in the CDR3. Germline CDR1 and CDR2: SGHNT and YYREEE (reference sequence). The CDR3 sequence: CASSSPQTGGLNF. The CDR3 DNA reads as TGTGCCAGCAGCTCTCCTCAGACAGGGGGCTTGAATTTT.

The chain has TRBV4-1 and TRBJ2-5; D not certain. V was trimmed by 3 bases and J by 0 bases, leaving 11 bases between them. Per germline, CDR1 MGHRA and CDR2 YSYEKL. The CDR3 consists of 15 residues. Here the CDR3 reads CASSHRTTYQETQYF. The CDR3 DNA reads TGCGCCAGCAGCCATAGGACCACGTACCAAGAGACCCAGTACTTC.

The chain joins TRBV6-1 to TRBJ2-3; D possibly corresponds to TRBD2 (6 bases). Trimming removed 7 bases from V and 13 bases from J, with 18 bases in between. Germline loops: CDR1 MNHNS, CDR2 SASEGT. The CDR3 sequence is 12 residues long. CDR3 amino acids: CASTLGVREEYF. CDR3 bases: TGTGCCAGCACTTTAGGGGTCAGGGAGGAGTATTTT.

The chain links TRBV10-2 to TRBJ2-1; TRBD2 matches 7 bases. There are 14 residues in the CDR3. Germline V gene sequence: CDR1 WSHSY, CDR2 SAAADI. V trimming: 4 bases; J trimming: 5 bases; junction bases outside the gene matches: 5. The CDR3 loop is CASSAYGTNNEQFF. DNA of the CDR3: TGCGCCAGCAGTGCCTACGGGACTAACAATGAGCAGTTCTTC.